This TCR beta chain comes out of a study of identical twins. Germline V gene data show CDR1 as ENHRY and CDR2 as SYGVKD. CDR3 size: 13 residues. The V and J ends lost 7 bases and 0 bases respectively, with 9 bases between them. Study conclusions and caveats: Invariant MAIT and iNKT cells are populations that could partly confound zero-insertion analyses. Clonotypes of the beta chain that were abundant in cord blood carried fewer insertions (memory repertoires showed none). Low generation-probability sequences were in excess among twin-shared out-of-frame alpha sequences.

With respect to this clonotype: The antigen remains unidentified.

Template switching, a step in the protocol, added a universal primer site, and cDNA carried unique molecular identifiers. TCRdb reanalysed the 5' RACE reads using MiXCR and keeps one entry per CDR3 protein. There are 280,000 or so distinct CDR3 sequences in the sample; approximately 8% occur only once, and around 2.1% lies in the top ten. The same sample was also studied in work on yellow fever vaccine responses in identical twins.

The sequenced sample was memory (CD45RO+) T cells sorted from blood. V gene TRBV10-3 combines with J gene TRBJ1-2; D call uncertain. The source of this sequence is a woman younger than 30 in good health. The CDR3 here is CAITLGANYGYTF. Here the CDR3 DNA reads TGTGCCATCACCCTAGGAGCTAACTATGGCTACACCTTC.